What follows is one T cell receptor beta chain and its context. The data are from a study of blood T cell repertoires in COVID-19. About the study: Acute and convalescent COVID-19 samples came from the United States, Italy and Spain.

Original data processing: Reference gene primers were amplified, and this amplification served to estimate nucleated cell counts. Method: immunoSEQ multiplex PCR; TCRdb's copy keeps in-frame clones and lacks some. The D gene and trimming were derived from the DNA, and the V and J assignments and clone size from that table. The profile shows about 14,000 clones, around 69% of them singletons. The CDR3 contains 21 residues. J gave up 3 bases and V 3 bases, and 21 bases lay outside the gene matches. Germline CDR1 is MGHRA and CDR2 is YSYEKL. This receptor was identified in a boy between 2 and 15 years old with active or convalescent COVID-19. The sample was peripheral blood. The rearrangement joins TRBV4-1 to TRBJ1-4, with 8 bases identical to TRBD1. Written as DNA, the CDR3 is TGCGCCAGCAGCCAGAAAGGACCCCGGGCAGGGGGCGAGGGGGCTAATGAAAAACTGTTTTTT. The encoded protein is CASSQKGPRAGGEGANEKLFF.